This is a list of T cell receptor beta chains from one sample in a study of shared clonotypes between healthy human individuals. The repertoire was sequenced with immunoSEQ multiplex PCR; TCRdb's copy has only in-frame clones and lacks some. The data hold some 2 million clones, with less than 95% observed a single time. Sequencing was performed on naive CD8+ T cells sorted from blood. The receptors originated from a man between 18 and 29 years old in good health. Both conserved end residues are part of each CDR3. The order of the fields is clone size, J gene, D gene, V gene, CDR3 DNA, CDR3 protein. A D gene is named only where the DNA matches it firmly. A clone size is listed for some rows: how often the clone was seen (once, few, many), or a class if it is expanded.

>NA|TRBJ2-7|NA|TRBV4-1
TGCGCCAGCAGCCTCGGGAGGGGGCTGGGAGAGCAGTACTTC
CASSLGRGLGEQYF
>NA|TRBJ1-2|NA|TRBV30
TGTGCCTGGAGTGGCCCGGGACCGCGGGGCTACACCTTC
CAWSGPGPRGYTF
>NA|TRBJ1-1|NA|TRBV10-2
TGCGCCAGCAGTGAGGTGACAGTAAACACTGAAGCTTTCTTT
CASSEVTVNTEAFF
>NA|TRBJ1-6|NA|TRBV27
TGTGCCAGCAGTTACAACCCGGGGAAGAATTCACCCCTCCACTTT
CASSYNPGKNSPLHF
>NA|TRBJ1-2|NA|TRBV11-2
TGTGCCAGCAGCGGAGAGTGGGCCGCATTTGGCTATGGCTACACCTTC
CASSGEWAAFGYGYTF
>NA|TRBJ2-3|TRBD1|TRBV10-3
TGTGCCATCAGTGAGTCGACAGGGACAGGAAGCACAGATACGCAGTATTTT
CAISESTGTGSTDTQYF
>NA|TRBJ1-6|TRBD1|TRBV4-3
TGCGCCAGCAGCCAAGATCTTGGGACAGAAGGCTCCTATAATTCACCCCTCCACTTT
CASSQDLGTEGSYNSPLHF
>NA|TRBJ1-1|NA|TRBV30
TGTGCTGCCTACGACACTGAAGCTTTCTTT
CAAYDTEAFF
>NA|TRBJ1-1|NA|TRBV11-3
TGTGCCAGCAGCCCACCTGGGGAGATTGAAGCTTTCTTT
CASSPPGEIEAFF
>NA|TRBJ1-2|NA|TRBV6-1
TGTGCCAGCAGTGAAGCGGCGGACTATGGCTACACCTTC
CASSEAADYGYTF
>once|TRBJ2-1|NA|TRBV10-2
TGCGCCAGCCAACTGGGTAGCTCCTACAATGAGCAGTTCTTC
CASQLGSSYNEQFF
>NA|TRBJ1-4|NA|TRBV19
TGTGCCAATATCGGCGAGGATGAAAAACTGTTTTTT
CANIGEDEKLFF
>NA|TRBJ2-7|NA|TRBV5-4
TGTGCCAGCAGCTCCAGGGGCCACCCCTACGAGCAGTACTTC
CASSSRGHPYEQYF
>NA|TRBJ1-2|NA|TRBV27
TGTGCCAGCAGTTTAGGACAAAGCTATGGCTACACCTTC
CASSLGQSYGYTF
>NA|TRBJ2-3|TRBD2|TRBV5-4
TGTGCCAGCAGCTCCTTACTAGCGGGGGCCTACACAGATACGCAGTATTTT
CASSSLLAGAYTDTQYF
>NA|TRBJ1-2|TRBD1|TRBV4-3
TGCGCCAGCAGCCGGAGCCCGATCGACAGGGCTCCTAACTATGGCTACACCTTC
CASSRSPIDRAPNYGYTF
>NA|TRBJ2-2|NA|TRBV30
TGTGCCTGGAGTTCTTCCCTAGTCACCGGGGAGCTGTTTTTT
CAWSSSLVTGELFF
>NA|TRBJ1-6|NA|TRBV11-2
TGTGCCAGCAGCTTAGGAGCACCCTATAATTCACCCCTCCACTTT
CASSLGAPYNSPLHF
>NA|TRBJ1-1|NA|TRBV14
TGTGCCAGCAGCCCGTACGGGGGATACACTGAAGCTTTCTTT
CASSPYGGYTEAFF
>NA|TRBJ2-4|NA|TRBV11-2
TGTGCCAGCAGCTTACCCACAGACATTCAGTACTTC
CASSLPTDIQYF
>NA|TRBJ1-6|NA|TRBV25-1
TGTGCCAGCAGTGAACCCACGGACTTCGGGAATTCACCCCTCCACTTT
CASSEPTDFGNSPLHF
>NA|TRBJ2-5|NA|TRBV10-2
TGCGCCAGCAGTGAGGATGCTGGGGATATCCAAGAGACCCAGTACTTC
CASSEDAGDIQETQYF
>NA|TRBJ2-7|TRBD2|TRBV10-1
TGCGCCAGCGAAACCGCTGGGCGCGGGAGCTCCTACGAGCAGTACTTC
CASETAGRGSSYEQYF
>NA|TRBJ1-2|NA|TRBV7-8
TGTGCCAGCAGCCCCGTACCGGCAGGACTGGATAACTATGGCTACACCTTC
CASSPVPAGLDNYGYTF
>NA|TRBJ2-1|NA|TRBV4-2
TGTGCCAGCAGCCAAGATATTAGAAATGAGCAGTTCTTC
CASSQDIRNEQFF
>NA|TRBJ1-1|NA|TRBV21-1
TGTGCCAGCAGCAAGACCAGGAACACTGAAGCTTTCTTT
CASSKTRNTEAFF
>NA|TRBJ2-1|TRBD2|TRBV2
TGTGCCAGCAAGGAAATAGCGGGAGGATTGAATGAGCAGTTCTTC
CASKEIAGGLNEQFF
>NA|TRBJ2-7|NA|TRBV7-8
TGTGCCAGCAGCACCCTAGCAGGATCCTACGAGCAGTACTTC
CASSTLAGSYEQYF
>NA|TRBJ2-7|NA|TRBV5-4
TGTGCCAGCAGCTCGTCCTCCTACGAGCAGTACTTC
CASSSSSYEQYF
>NA|TRBJ2-5|NA|TRBV7-6
TGTGCCAGCAGCTTACGGGTCTTAGAGACCCAGTACTTC
CASSLRVLETQYF
>NA|TRBJ2-5|NA|TRBV9
TGTGCCAGCAGCGTCGGGACCACAAATGGAGAGACCCAGTACTTC
CASSVGTTNGETQYF
>once|TRBJ2-1|NA|TRBV7-9
TGTGCCAGCAGCTTAGAACCGGCGGGGCGGAGAAATGAGCAGTTCTTC
CASSLEPAGRRNEQFF
>NA|TRBJ2-7|TRBD1|TRBV29-1
TGCAGCGTTGAAGACAGGGGGTCCTACGAGCAGTACTTC
CSVEDRGSYEQYF
>NA|TRBJ2-1|TRBD1|TRBV5-6
TGTGCCAGCAGCAGGACAGGGGAGTACAATGAGCAGTTCTTC
CASSRTGEYNEQFF
>NA|TRBJ2-1|NA|TRBV9
TGTGCCAGCAGCGTAGGACAGAGCGTATACAATGAGCAGTTCTTC
CASSVGQSVYNEQFF
>NA|TRBJ2-7|TRBD1|TRBV2
TGTGCCAGCGATCAGACAGGGAATGAGTACGAGCAGTACTTC
CASDQTGNEYEQYF
>NA|TRBJ2-1|TRBD2|TRBV11-2
TGTGCCAGCAGTCCCCGGGGGGGCCTTTACAATGAGCAGTTCTTC
CASSPRGGLYNEQFF
>NA|TRBJ2-7|NA|TRBV2
TGTGCCAGCAGTGATCAACAGGCCTACGAGCAGTACTTC
CASSDQQAYEQYF
>NA|TRBJ2-7|NA|TRBV7-9
TGTGCCAGCAGCCCCCGGGCGGACTCTTACGAGCAGTACTTC
CASSPRADSYEQYF
>NA|TRBJ2-5|TRBD2|TRBV4-1
TGCGCCAGCAGTTCCGGGACTAGCACCCAAGAGACCCAGTACTTC
CASSSGTSTQETQYF
>NA|TRBJ2-7|TRBD2|TRBV7-9
TGTGCCAGCAGCTTAGGACTAGCGGGAGGCGAGCAGTACTTC
CASSLGLAGGEQYF
>NA|TRBJ2-1|NA|TRBV30
TGTGCCTGGGGGCTAAGAATTGAGCAGTTCTTC
CAWGLRIEQFF